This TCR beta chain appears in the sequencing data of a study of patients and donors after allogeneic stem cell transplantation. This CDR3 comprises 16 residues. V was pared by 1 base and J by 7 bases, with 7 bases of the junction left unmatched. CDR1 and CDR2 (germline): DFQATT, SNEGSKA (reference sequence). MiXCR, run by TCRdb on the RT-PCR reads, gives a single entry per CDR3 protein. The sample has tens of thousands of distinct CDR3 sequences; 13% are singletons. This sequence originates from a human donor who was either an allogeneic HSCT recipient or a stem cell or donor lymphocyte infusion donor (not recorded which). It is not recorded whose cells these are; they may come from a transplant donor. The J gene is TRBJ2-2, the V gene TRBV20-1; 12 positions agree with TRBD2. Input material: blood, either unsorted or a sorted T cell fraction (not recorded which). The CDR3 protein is CSARGASGRAYGELFF. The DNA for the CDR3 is TGCAGTGCTAGAGGGGCTAGCGGGAGGGCCTACGGGGAGCTGTTTTTT.